The source of this T cell receptor beta chain is a study of CD8+ T cells in alopecia areata. Study context: Scoring of severity for treated patients was based on percentage of affected scalp area. Study outcomes and limitations: Scalp samples also yield sequences of resident alphabeta T cells from normal skin. Many expanded lesional clones persisted in scalp and blood during tofacitinib.

The treatment denotes: oral pan-JAK inhibitor, 5-10 mg twice daily. This CDR3 has 15 residues. Germline V lookup: CDR1 SGDLS, CDR2 YYNGEE. Losses at the gene ends were 0 bases for V and 3 bases for J; bases not matched to a gene: 5. In each case, RNA was isolated and then reverse transcribed into cDNA as the sequencing template. Produced via immunoSEQ multiplex PCR; TCRdb's table is partial and in-frame only. Of nearly 110,000 clones in the sample, around 84% are singletons; the top ten hold 20% to 25%. Comment on this clone: Its antigen is unknown.

The chain recombines TRBV9 with TRBJ1-1; TRBD1 matches 7 bases. The TCR originated in a human donor with alopecia areata. The sample here was CD8+ T cells sorted from blood, taken at week 24, from a patient treated with tofacitinib. This CDR3 reads CASSVAQGRDTEAFF. CDR3 coding DNA: TGTGCCAGCAGCGTAGCACAGGGGCGGGACACTGAAGCTTTCTTT.